The 30 T cell receptor beta chains below were found in one sample sequenced in a study of blood T cells in healthy people across ages. Next came a second PCR, run for roughly 6 to 11 cycles, which used a sample-barcoded 5' primer along with a J-beta primer mix. TCRdb ran MiXCR on the 5' RACE reads and lists one entry per CDR3 protein. The table lists more than 800,000 distinct CDR3 sequences, less than 50% of them singletons. The sample was blood. All receptors derive from a woman in her sixties or seventies in good health.

This chain links TRBV27 with TRBJ2-1, with TRBD1 identical over 9 bases. Unmatched junction bases numbered 7, after V lost 4 bases and J lost 6 bases. Germline lookup yields CDR1 MNHEY and CDR2 SMNVEV (reference sequence). The CDR3 has 15 amino acids. The CDR3 DNA reads as TGTGCCAGCAGTTCTCGGGACAGGGCCTCCAATGAGCAGTTCTTC. Protein: CASSSRDRASNEQFF.

The sample holds many counts of this clonotype. The chain has TRBV20-1 and TRBJ2-7; 8 bases match TRBD1. V shed 2 bases, J shed 3 bases, and the junction held 6 bases outside the gene matches. CDR3 length equals 14 residues. Germline assignment: CDR1 DFQATT and CDR2 SNEGSKA (reference sequence). CDR3 nucleotides: TGCAGTGCTAGATACCCCGGGACAGGCTACGAGCAGTACTTC. Its translation: CSARYPGTGYEQYF.

The rearrangement links TRBV20-1 to TRBJ2-3, with 14 positions matching TRBD2. With V trimmed by 3 bases and J by 3 bases, 5 bases remained unmatched. CDR3 size: 16 residues. CDR1 is DFQATT, CDR2 SNEGSKA, per germline (reference sequence). CDR3 DNA sequence: TGCAGTGCTAGTCCGGGACTAGCGGGAGCAACAGATACGCAGTATTTT. Amino acid sequence: CSASPGLAGATDTQYF.

The chain couples TRBV3-1 to TRBJ2-5; D is ambiguous. The CDR3 totals 14 residues. The germline CDR1 and CDR2 sequences are LGHDT and YNNKEL (reference sequence). The germline V and J ends were trimmed by 1 base and 5 bases, with 11 bases remaining between them. CDR3 protein: CASSQAGLGETQYF. CDR3 nucleotide sequence: TGTGCCAGCAGCCAAGCAGGTTTAGGGGAGACCCAGTACTTC.

This clonotype was detected only a few times. The chain carries TRBV10-2 and TRBJ2-3; 13 bases align to TRBD2. The germline CDR1 and CDR2 sequences are WSHSY and SAAADI. The CDR3 contains 16 residues. The ends lost 6 bases at V and 6 bases at J; junction bases unmatched: 9. CDR3 in amino acids: CASSQGLAGRADTQYF. In DNA form, the CDR3 reads TGCGCCAGCAGCCAGGGACTAGCGGGACGGGCGGATACGCAGTATTTT.

The CDR3 DNA follows: TGTGCCAGTAGTATGTTGAGGGAGACCCAGTACTTC. Translated: CASSMLRETQYF. The rearrangement joins TRBV19 to TRBJ2-5; D call uncertain. The germline gives CDR1 LNHDA, CDR2 SQIVND (reference sequence). V gave up 3 bases and J gave up 5 bases, with 7 bases separating them. The CDR3 runs 12 residues.

The chain combines TRBV20-1 with TRBJ2-5, with D possibly TRBD2 on 7 matching bases. V lost 0 bases to trimming and J lost 7 bases, with 15 bases between them. The CDR3 is made up of 14 amino acids. Germline CDR1 and CDR2: DFQATT and SNEGSKA (reference sequence). The CDR3 loop is CSARDRGGLGTQYF. CDR3 nucleotides: TGCAGTGCTAGAGATAGGGGGGGACTCGGGACCCAGTACTTC.

The gene calls are TRBV10-2 and TRBJ2-7; D perhaps matches TRBD1 (5 bases). CDR3 length equals 15 residues. Per germline, CDR1 WSHSY and CDR2 SAAADI. V was cut by 3 bases and J by 1 base, with 13 bases left in between. CDR3 sequence (DNA): TGCGCCAGCAGTGACTTAGGGGAAGGGTCCTACGAGCAGTACTTC. Its protein is CASSDLGEGSYEQYF.

This chain joins TRBV27 and TRBJ2-3; unclear D gene. This CDR3 region has 11 residues. Germline-derived CDR1 and CDR2 are MNHEY and SMNVEV (reference sequence). The V gene lost 10 bases and the J gene lost 8 bases, with 13 bases spanning the gap. The CDR3 loop reads CATQLGITQYF. Written as DNA, the CDR3 is TGTGCCACTCAGTTGGGGATTACGCAGTATTTT.

The rearrangement links TRBV4-2 to TRBJ2-1; 8 bases are shared with TRBD2. The V segment lost 4 bases and the J segment 12 bases; nucleotides outside the gene matches: 17. The V gene's germline CDR1 is LGHNA and CDR2 YNFKEQ. This CDR3 has 16 amino acids. The CDR3 DNA reads as TGTGCCAGCAGCCGTACGGGGGGGAGGAACACAGATACGCAGTTCTTC. Encoded protein: CASSRTGGRNTDTQFF.

The chain is built from TRBV3-1 and TRBJ2-7; D unclear. Germline CDR1 reads LGHDT; CDR2 reads YNNKEL (reference sequence). This CDR3 comprises 15 residues. The V gene lost 0 bases and the J gene lost 6 bases, with 15 bases spanning the gap. CDR3 amino acids: CASSQDAGPLLEQYF. The DNA for the CDR3 is TGTGCCAGCAGCCAAGATGCAGGACCCCTACTCGAGCAGTACTTC.

The chain uses TRBV20-1 and TRBJ2-7; 9 bases map to TRBD1. V lost 0 bases, J lost 4 bases, and 10 bases stayed unmatched. Per germline, CDR1 DFQATT and CDR2 SNEGSKA (reference sequence). The CDR3 contains 16 residues. The CDR3, as DNA: TGCAGTGCTAGAGATCCCGGGACAGGGTGGGAATACGAGCAGTACTTC. Its translation is CSARDPGTGWEYEQYF.

This clonotype was seen once. The chain joins TRBV20-1 to TRBJ2-7, with 8 bases aligning to TRBD2. The J segment lost 0 bases and the V segment lost 2 bases, leaving 3 bases of the junction unmatched. Germline CDR1 DFQATT, CDR2 SNEGSKA (reference sequence). The CDR3 spans 14 residues. CDR3 residues: CSARRGTSSYEQYF. The CDR3, as DNA: TGCAGTGCTAGAAGGGGGACTAGCTCCTACGAGCAGTACTTC.

This clonotype was seen just once. The V gene is TRBV20-1, the J gene TRBJ2-3; no clear D. Trimming left V 3 bases short and J 1 base short, with 8 bases between. The germline V gene encodes CDR1 DFQATT and CDR2 SNEGSKA (reference sequence). The CDR3 is made up of 13 amino acids. The CDR3 loop reads CSARLSGTDTQYF. CDR3 nucleotides: TGCAGTGCTAGGCTCAGCGGCACAGATACGCAGTATTTT.

As to this clonotype: Just one base apart from a much larger clone, this may be a read error. This sequence joins TRBV4-1 and TRBJ2-3; 9 nucleotides line up with TRBD1. V dropped 0 bases and J dropped 7; count of bases not matched to a gene: 11. The CDR3 contains 17 residues. Germline V gene lookup returns CDR1 MGHRA and CDR2 YSYEKL. The CDR3 here is CASSQECRDRAYNTQYF. The CDR3 nucleotides are TGCGCCAGCAGCCAAGAATGCCGGGACAGGGCATATAATACGCAGTATTTT.

The chain joins TRBV6-2 or TRBV6-3 to TRBJ2-7; D is unclear. The J call may be faulty, since TRBJ2-5 better matches the DNA end. This CDR3 is built from 15 residues. Germline V gene sequence: CDR1 MNHEY, CDR2 SVGEGT. The CDR3 nucleotides read TGTGCCAGCAGTTACTCGTTGCTAGTTCAAGAGACCCAGTACTTC. Translation: CASSYSLLVQETQYF.

The rearrangement uses TRBV7-2 and TRBJ2-1; 12 positions agree with TRBD2. Germline assignment: CDR1 SGHTA and CDR2 FQGNSA. The CDR3 length is 16 residues. V lost 4 bases to trimming and J lost 9 bases; unmatched junction nucleotides: 10. The CDR3 region has the DNA TGTGCCAGCAGCTCCCCTGGGCTAGCGGGAGGGAGTGAGCAGTTCTTC. This codes for CASSSPGLAGGSEQFF.

Notes on this clonotype: A read error may account for a junction end that differs from germline. The V gene is TRBV14, the J gene TRBJ2-7; no clear D gene. This CDR3 spans 14 amino acids. Germline V gene data show CDR1 as SGHDN and CDR2 as FVKESK. The CDR3 loop is CTSSQEIWSYEQYF. The CDR3 nucleotides read TGTACCAGCAGCCAAGAAATCTGGAGCTACGAGCAGTACTTC.

This rearrangement joins TRBV6-6 to TRBJ2-3; D remains unclear. This CDR3 contains 13 residues. The germline V gene encodes CDR1 MNHNY and CDR2 SVGAGI (reference sequence). V was trimmed by 5 bases and J by 3 bases, leaving 9 bases between them. CDR3 nucleotide sequence: TGTGCCAGCAGTCGCTCATATACAGATACGCAGTATTTT. It encodes CASSRSYTDTQYF.

A single count supports this clonotype. CDR3 amino acids: CSARHGGRTDTQYF. CDR3 nucleotides: TGCAGTGCTAGACACGGGGGCCGCACAGATACGCAGTATTTT. The chain links TRBV20-1 to TRBJ2-3, with D possibly called TRBD1 or TRBD2 (6 bases each). The germline CDR1 and CDR2 sequences are DFQATT and SNEGSKA (reference sequence). This CDR3 has 14 amino acids. V lost 2 bases and J lost 1, with 10 bases in between.

The V gene is TRBV24-1, the J gene TRBJ2-1; possibly TRBD2 for D (6 bases). Germline V lookup: CDR1 KGHDR, CDR2 SFDVKD. The germline V and J ends were trimmed by 4 bases and 6 bases, with 15 bases remaining between them. The CDR3 is 15 residues long. Here the CDR3 reads CATSEAGITVNEQFF. The CDR3 DNA follows: TGTGCCACCAGTGAGGCGGGGATTACCGTCAATGAGCAGTTCTTC.

This clonotype appeared many times. The chain combines TRBV29-1 with TRBJ2-5; tentatively, D is TRBD1 or TRBD2 (5 bases each). Deletions cut 4 bases from V and 0 bases from J, with 9 bases between. Germline V gene lookup returns CDR1 SQVTM and CDR2 ANQGSEA. The length of the CDR3 is 13 residues. CDR3 nucleotide sequence: TGCAGCGTTGTTTCGGGGCACCAAGAGACCCAGTACTTC. Its translation: CSVVSGHQETQYF.

Here the CDR3 reads CASSYGSGYNQPQHF. The CDR3 DNA follows: TGTGCCAGCAGTTACGGTTCGGGGTACAATCAGCCCCAGCATTTT. The chain carries TRBV6-5 and TRBJ1-5; no firm D call. The CDR3 is 15 residues long. Germline lookup yields CDR1 MNHEY and CDR2 SVGAGI. Deletions cut 2 bases from V and 3 bases from J, with 11 bases between.

This clonotype was counted a few times. This chain joins TRBV12-5 and TRBJ2-1; no definite D call. Germline CDR1 and CDR2: LGHNT and FRNRAP. The CDR3 totals 11 residues. The CDR3 loop is CALINRVEQFF. CDR3 DNA sequence: TGTGCACTCATAAATAGGGTCGAGCAGTTCTTC.

CDR3 in DNA: TGTGCCACCAGTGTTACTAGCGGGAGATCAGAGCAGTTCTTC. Its translation is CATSVTSGRSEQFF. The rearrangement uses TRBV24-1 and TRBJ2-1; TRBD2 matches 11 bases. Germline loops: CDR1 KGHDR, CDR2 SFDVKD. The CDR3 contains 14 residues. The V gene end was trimmed by 5 bases and the J gene end by 10 bases; junction bases not matched to a gene: 6.

The chain recombines TRBV21-1 with TRBJ1-5. TRBV21-1 represents a pseudogene. The CDR3 consists of 18 residues. The CDR3 DNA follows: TGTGCCAGCAGTCTAGCGGGTTTGGGGGCTTGGTGCAATCAGCCCCAGCATTTT. Translating gives CASSLAGLGAWCNQPQHF.

The chain joins TRBV20-1 to TRBJ2-1; 8 bases map to TRBD2. The V and J ends lost 3 bases and 3 bases, in that order; junction bases with no gene match: 7. Germline V CDR1 and CDR2: DFQATT, SNEGSKA (reference sequence). CDR3 length: 15 residues. The CDR3 DNA is TGCAGTGCTAGCAGCGGGAGAATTGACTACAATGAGCAGTTCTTC. Its protein product is CSASSGRIDYNEQFF.

V is TRBV29-1 and J is TRBJ2-1, with D perhaps TRBD1 or TRBD2 (5 bases each). This CDR3 region has 14 residues. CDR1 is SQVTM, CDR2 ANQGSEA, per germline. V lost 6 bases, J lost 7 bases, and 19 bases lay in between. The CDR3 DNA reads TGCAGCGTGACCGGGACCAACTGGCGAAATGAGCAGTTCTTC. Its protein is CSVTGTNWRNEQFF.

This clonotype was picked up a small number of times. The rearrangement uses TRBV3-1 and TRBJ2-7; D unresolved. There are 13 residues in the CDR3. The germline V and J ends were trimmed by 0 bases and 5 bases, with 8 bases remaining between them. Per germline, CDR1 LGHDT and CDR2 YNNKEL (reference sequence). The CDR3 DNA follows: TGTGCCAGCAGCCAAGAAATTGAGGACGAGCAGTACTTC. This encodes CASSQEIEDEQYF.

The rearrangement uses TRBV12-3 or TRBV12-4 and TRBJ2-3; TRBD2 aligns across 8 bases. V was clipped by 1 base and J by 6 bases; unmatched bases: 9. The CDR3 covers 16 residues. CDR3 bases: TGTGCCAGCAGTTTAGGTACAGCGGGAGTACTGGATACGCAGTATTTT. Translation gives CASSLGTAGVLDTQYF.